The T cell receptor beta chain under discussion was sequenced for a study of blood T cell repertoires in COVID-19. Study as a whole: Specimens from acute and convalescent COVID-19 originated in the United States, Italy and Spain. From T cells, B-cell-depleted T cells, or PBMCs came the material, which was cDNA or gDNA.

Original processing methods: Amplification of reference gene primers provided the estimated nucleated cell counts. Using immunoSEQ multiplex PCR, the repertoire was profiled, and TCRdb retains in-frame clones only, with some absent. Clone size and the V and J calls come from that table; the DNA yielded D and trimming. The table shows approximately 140,000 clones, with about 82% occurring only once. Per the germline V gene, CDR1 is SQVTM and CDR2 is ANQGSEA. The CDR3 length is 13 residues. Sample: peripheral blood. The receptor was isolated from a woman aged 55-69 years with acute or convalescent COVID-19. This chain links TRBV29-1 with TRBJ2-5; tentatively, D is TRBD2 (5 bases). This CDR3 reads CSSPGKDQETQYF. CDR3 coding DNA: TGCAGTAGCCCGGGAAAGGACCAAGAGACCCAGTACTTC. Looking up the rest from reference TRBV29-1 and TRBJ2-5 gives the full variable domain: SAVISQKPSRDICQRGTSLTIQCQVDSQVTMMFWYRQQPGQSLTLIATANQGSEATYESGFVIDKFPISRPNLTFSTLTVSNMSPEDSSIYLCSSPGKDQETQYFGPGTRLLVL.